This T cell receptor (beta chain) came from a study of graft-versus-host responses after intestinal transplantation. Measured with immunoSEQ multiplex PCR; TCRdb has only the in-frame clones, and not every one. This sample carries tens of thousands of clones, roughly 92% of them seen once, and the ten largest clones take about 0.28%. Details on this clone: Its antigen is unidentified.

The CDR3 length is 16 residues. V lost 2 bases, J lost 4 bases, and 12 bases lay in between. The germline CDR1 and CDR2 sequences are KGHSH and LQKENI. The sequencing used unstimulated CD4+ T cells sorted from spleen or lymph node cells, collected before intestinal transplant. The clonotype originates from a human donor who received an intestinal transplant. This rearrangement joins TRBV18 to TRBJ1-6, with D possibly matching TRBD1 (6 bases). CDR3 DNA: TGTGCCAGCTCACCATTCCCAGGGGATTATAATTCACCCCTCCACTTT. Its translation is CASSPFPGDYNSPLHF.